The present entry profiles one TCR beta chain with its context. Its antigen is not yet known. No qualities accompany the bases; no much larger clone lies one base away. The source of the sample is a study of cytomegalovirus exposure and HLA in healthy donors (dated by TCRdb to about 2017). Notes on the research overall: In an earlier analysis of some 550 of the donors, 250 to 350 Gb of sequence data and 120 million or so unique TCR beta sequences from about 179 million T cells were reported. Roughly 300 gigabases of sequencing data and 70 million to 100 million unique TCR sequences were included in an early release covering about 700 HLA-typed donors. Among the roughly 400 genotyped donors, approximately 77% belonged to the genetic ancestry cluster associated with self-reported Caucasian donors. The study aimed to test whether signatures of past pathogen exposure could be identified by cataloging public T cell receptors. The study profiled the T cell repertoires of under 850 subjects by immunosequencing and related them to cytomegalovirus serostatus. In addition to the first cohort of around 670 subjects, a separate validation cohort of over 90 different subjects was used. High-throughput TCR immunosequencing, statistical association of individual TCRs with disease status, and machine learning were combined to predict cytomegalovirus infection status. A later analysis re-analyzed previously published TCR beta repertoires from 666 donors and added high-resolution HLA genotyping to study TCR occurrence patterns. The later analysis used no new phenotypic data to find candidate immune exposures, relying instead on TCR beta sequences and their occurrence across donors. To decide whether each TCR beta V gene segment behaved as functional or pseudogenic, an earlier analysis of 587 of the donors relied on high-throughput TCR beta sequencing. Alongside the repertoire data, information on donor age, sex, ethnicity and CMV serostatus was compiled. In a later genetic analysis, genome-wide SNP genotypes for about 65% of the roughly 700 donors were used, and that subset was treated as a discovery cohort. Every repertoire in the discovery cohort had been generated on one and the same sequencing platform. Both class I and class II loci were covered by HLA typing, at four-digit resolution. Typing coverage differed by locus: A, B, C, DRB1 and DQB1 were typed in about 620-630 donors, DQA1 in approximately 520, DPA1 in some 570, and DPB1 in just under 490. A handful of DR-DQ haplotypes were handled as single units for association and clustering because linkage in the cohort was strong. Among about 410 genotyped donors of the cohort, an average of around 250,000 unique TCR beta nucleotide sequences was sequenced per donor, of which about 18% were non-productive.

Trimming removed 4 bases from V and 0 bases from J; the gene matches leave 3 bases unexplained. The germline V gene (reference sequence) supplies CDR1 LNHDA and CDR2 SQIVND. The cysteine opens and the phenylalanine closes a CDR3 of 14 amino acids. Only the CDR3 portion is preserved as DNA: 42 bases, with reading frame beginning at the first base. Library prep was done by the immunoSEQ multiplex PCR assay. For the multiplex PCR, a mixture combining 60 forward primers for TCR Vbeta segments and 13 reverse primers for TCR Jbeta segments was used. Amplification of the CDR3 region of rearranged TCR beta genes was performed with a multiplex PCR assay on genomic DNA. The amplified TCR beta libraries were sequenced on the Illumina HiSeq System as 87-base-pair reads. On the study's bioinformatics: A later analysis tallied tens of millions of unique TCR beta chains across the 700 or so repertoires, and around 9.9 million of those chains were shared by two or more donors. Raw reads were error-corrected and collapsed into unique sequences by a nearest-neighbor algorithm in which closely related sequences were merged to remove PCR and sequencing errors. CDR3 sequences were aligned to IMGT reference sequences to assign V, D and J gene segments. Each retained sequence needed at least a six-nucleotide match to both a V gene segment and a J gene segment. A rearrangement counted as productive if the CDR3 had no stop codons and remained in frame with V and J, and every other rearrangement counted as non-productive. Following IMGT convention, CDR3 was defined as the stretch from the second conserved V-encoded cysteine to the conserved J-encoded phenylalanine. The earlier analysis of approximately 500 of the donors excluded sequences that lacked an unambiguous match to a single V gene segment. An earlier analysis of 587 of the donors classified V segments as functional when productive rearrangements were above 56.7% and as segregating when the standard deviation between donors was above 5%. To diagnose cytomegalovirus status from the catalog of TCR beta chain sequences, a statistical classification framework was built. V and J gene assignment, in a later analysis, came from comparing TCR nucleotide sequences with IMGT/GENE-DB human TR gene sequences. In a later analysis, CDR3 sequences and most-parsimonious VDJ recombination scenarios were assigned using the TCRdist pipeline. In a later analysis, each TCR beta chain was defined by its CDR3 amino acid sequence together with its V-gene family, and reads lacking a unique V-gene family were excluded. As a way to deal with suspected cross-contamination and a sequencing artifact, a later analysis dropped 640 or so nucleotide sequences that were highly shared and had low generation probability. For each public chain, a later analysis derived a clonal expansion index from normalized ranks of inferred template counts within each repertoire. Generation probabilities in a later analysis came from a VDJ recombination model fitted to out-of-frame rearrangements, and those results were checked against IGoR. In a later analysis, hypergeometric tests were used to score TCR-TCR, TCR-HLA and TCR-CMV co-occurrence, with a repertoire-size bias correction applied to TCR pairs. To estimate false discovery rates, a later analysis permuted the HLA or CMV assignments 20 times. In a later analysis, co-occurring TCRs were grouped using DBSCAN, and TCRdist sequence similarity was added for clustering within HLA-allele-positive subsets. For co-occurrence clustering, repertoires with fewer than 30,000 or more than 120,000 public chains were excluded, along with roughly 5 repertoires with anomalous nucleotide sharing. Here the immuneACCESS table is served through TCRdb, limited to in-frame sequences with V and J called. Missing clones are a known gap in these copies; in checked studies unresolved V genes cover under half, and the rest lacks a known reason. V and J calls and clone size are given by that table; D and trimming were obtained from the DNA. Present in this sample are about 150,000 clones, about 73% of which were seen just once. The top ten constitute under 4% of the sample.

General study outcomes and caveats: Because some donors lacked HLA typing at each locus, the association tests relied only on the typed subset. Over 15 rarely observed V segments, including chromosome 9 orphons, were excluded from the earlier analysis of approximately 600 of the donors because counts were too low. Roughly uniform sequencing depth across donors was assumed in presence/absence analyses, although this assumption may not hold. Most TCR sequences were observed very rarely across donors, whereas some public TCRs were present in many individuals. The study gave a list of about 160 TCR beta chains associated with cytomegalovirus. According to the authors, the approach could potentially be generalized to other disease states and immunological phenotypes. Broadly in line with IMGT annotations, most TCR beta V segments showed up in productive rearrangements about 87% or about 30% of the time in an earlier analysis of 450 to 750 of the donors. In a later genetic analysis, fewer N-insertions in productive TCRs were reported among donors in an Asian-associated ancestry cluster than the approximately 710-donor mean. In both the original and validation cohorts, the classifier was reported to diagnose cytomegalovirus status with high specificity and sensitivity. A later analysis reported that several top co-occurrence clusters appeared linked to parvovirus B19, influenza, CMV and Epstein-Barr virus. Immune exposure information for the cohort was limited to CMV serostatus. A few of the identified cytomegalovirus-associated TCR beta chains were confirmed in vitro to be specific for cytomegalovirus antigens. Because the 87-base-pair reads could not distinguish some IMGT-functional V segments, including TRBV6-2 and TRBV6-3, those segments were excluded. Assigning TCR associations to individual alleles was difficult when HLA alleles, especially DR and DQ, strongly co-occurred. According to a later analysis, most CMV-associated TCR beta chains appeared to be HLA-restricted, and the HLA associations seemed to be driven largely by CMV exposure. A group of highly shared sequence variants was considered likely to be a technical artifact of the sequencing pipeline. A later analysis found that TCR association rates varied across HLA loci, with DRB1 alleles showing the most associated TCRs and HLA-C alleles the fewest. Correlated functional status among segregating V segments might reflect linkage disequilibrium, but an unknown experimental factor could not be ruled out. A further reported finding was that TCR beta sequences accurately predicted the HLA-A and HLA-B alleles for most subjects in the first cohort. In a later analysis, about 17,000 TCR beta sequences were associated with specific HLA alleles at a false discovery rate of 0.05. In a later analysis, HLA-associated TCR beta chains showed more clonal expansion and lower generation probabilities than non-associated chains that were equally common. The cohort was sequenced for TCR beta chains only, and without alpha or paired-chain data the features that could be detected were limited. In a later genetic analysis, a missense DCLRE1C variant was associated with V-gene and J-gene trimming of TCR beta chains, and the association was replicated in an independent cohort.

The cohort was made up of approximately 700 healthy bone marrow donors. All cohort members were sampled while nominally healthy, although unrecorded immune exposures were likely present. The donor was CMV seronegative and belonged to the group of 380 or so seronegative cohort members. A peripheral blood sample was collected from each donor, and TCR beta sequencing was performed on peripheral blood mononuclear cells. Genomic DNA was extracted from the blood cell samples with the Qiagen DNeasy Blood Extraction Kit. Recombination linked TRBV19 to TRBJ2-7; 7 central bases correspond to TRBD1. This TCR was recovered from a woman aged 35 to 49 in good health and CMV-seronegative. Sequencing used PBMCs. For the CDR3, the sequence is CASSRGDSSYEQYF. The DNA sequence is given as TGTGCCAGTAGTAGAGGGGACAGCTCCTACGAGCAGTACTTC.